This T cell receptor (beta chain) was profiled in a study of cytomegalovirus exposure and HLA in healthy donors. For this clone: Antigen specificity is unknown.

The protocol was immunoSEQ multiplex PCR, while the TCRdb copy is restricted to in-frame clones and leaves out a portion. The sample shows some 150,000 clones, approximately 86% of them seen only once. Findings and caveats of the study: Three chains tied to CMV proved CMV antigen-specific in vitro.

Looked up from germline, CDR1 is MDHEN and CDR2 is SYDVKM. Trimming left V 4 bases short and J 2 bases short, with 18 bases between. The CDR3 extends over 16 amino acids. The source of this sequence is a man aged 18 to 30 in good health and CMV-seropositive. Sequencing input: PBMCs. The chain recombines TRBV28 with TRBJ2-7, with D unclear. This chain's CDR3 is CASSSQRQASPYEQYF. The DNA for the CDR3 is TGTGCCAGCAGTTCACAACGCCAGGCTTCCCCCTACGAGCAGTACTTC.